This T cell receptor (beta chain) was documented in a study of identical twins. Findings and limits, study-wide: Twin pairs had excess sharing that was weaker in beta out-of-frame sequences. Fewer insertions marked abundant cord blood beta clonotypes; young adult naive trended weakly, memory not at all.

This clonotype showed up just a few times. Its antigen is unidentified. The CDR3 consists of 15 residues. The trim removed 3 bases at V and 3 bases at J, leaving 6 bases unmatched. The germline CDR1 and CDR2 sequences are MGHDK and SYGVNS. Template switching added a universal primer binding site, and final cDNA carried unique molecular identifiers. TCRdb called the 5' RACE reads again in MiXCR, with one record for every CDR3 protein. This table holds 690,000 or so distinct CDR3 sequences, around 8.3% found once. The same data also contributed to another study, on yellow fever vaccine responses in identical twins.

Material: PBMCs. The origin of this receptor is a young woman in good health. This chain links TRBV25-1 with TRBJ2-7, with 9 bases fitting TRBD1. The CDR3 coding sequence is TGTGCCAGCAGTGACTATAGGGACAGGGACTACGAGCAGTACTTC. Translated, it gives CASSDYRDRDYEQYF.